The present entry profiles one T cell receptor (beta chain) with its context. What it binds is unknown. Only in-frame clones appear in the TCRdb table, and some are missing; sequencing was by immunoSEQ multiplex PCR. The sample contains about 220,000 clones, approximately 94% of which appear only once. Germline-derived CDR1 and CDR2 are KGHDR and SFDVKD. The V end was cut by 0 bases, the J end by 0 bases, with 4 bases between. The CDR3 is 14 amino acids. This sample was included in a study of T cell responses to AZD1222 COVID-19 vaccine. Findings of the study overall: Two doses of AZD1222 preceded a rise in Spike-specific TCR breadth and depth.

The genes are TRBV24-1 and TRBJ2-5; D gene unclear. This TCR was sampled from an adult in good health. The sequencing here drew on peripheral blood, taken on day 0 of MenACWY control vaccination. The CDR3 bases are TGTGCCACCAGTGATTTGCTTCACCAAGAGACCCAGTACTTC. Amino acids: CATSDLLHQETQYF.